The 22 T cell receptor beta chains below were found in one sample sequenced in a study of cytomegalovirus exposure and HLA in healthy donors. Researchers ran the PCR with 60 Vbeta and 13 Jbeta primers. TCRdb's copy holds only in-frame clones and misses some; the assay was immunoSEQ multiplex PCR. The sample holds 150,000 to 200,000 clones, roughly 80% seen once. The sample taken for sequencing was PBMCs. Receptors originate from a woman aged 50 to 65 in good health and CMV-seropositive.

This rearrangement joins TRBV6-1 to TRBJ2-7, with D possibly being TRBD1 (5 bases). CDR3 length equals 12 residues. Trimming took off 5 bases at V and 6 bases at J, with 11 bases between the two ends. CDR1 is MNHNS and CDR2 is SASEGT in the germline V gene. The CDR3 loop reads CASSYRDSEQYF. For the CDR3, the DNA is TGTGCCAGCAGTTATAGAGACAGCGAGCAGTACTTC.

This clone was seen a single time. V and J are TRBV29-1 and TRBJ2-3; D gene unclear. CDR1 is SQVTM and CDR2 is ANQGSEA in the germline V gene. The CDR3 is 11 residues long. V was shortened by 7 bases and J by 4 bases, with 9 bases between the two germline ends. This CDR3 reads CSARRADTQYF. CDR3 nucleotides: TGCAGCGCACGGAGAGCAGATACGCAGTATTTT.

This chain connects TRBV20-1 to TRBJ2-7; D remains unclear. The CDR3 is 11 amino acids. In germline, CDR1 is DFQATT, CDR2 SNEGSKA (reference sequence). V lost 6 bases and J 3 bases, leaving 9 bases between the germline ends. CDR3 in DNA: TGCAGTGCCCCCTTAAACTACGAGCAGTACTTC. This codes for CSAPLNYEQYF.

V is TRBV11-2 and J is TRBJ1-2; D unresolved. Germline lookup yields CDR1 SGHAT and CDR2 FQNNGV. This CDR3 region has 13 residues. Trimming removed 5 bases at V and 8 bases at J, with 15 bases between. DNA for the CDR3: TGTGCCAGCAGCGTAAGTCGCGGGAACGGCTACACCTTC. Translation gives CASSVSRGNGYTF.

This chain connects TRBV9 to TRBJ2-1, with 7 bases matching TRBD2. Trimming took 1 base from V and 3 from J; bases not matched to a gene: 4. The germline V gene encodes CDR1 SGDLS and CDR2 YYNGEE. This CDR3 comprises 15 residues. This CDR3 reads CASSVMAGDYNEQFF. Here the CDR3 DNA reads TGTGCCAGCAGCGTAATGGCGGGGGACTACAATGAGCAGTTCTTC.

This chain links TRBV19 with TRBJ1-5, with TRBD1 matching over 8 bases. V was clipped by 7 bases and J by 0 bases; unmatched bases: 14. The CDR3 runs to 18 residues. Looked up from germline, CDR1 is LNHDA and CDR2 is SQIVND (reference sequence). The chain's CDR3 is CASTRRGRGWDSNQPQHF. CDR3 bases: TGTGCCAGTACCCGCAGGGGGCGTGGTTGGGATAGCAATCAGCCCCAGCATTTT.

The rearrangement links TRBV6-6 to TRBJ1-6; D is undetermined. Trimming removed 7 bases from V and 0 bases from J, with 10 bases in between. The CDR3 has 15 amino acids. Per germline, CDR1 MNHNY and CDR2 SVGAGI (reference sequence). The CDR3: CASTIPDSYNSPLHF. CDR3 DNA sequence: TGTGCCAGCACCATCCCAGACTCCTATAATTCACCCCTCCACTTT.

The rearrangement links TRBV7-8 to TRBJ2-3, with 9 bases that match TRBD1. J gave up 4 bases and V 5 bases, and 10 bases lay outside the gene matches. Germline V gene lookup returns CDR1 SGHVS and CDR2 FQNEAQ. The CDR3 length is 16 residues. CDR3 residues: CASSPEQGASSDTQYF. The DNA of the CDR3 is TGTGCCAGCAGCCCCGAACAGGGGGCATCTTCAGATACGCAGTATTTT.

This chain links TRBV5-6 with TRBJ1-2; no definite D call. Deletions cut 3 bases from V and 4 bases from J, with 4 bases between. CDR3 length equals 11 residues. Germline loops: CDR1 SGHDT, CDR2 YYEEEE. CDR3: CASSSFYGYTF. The CDR3 nucleotides are TGTGCCAGCAGCTCCTTCTATGGCTACACCTTC.

The J gene is TRBJ2-4, the V gene TRBV27; TRBD1 is a possible D gene (7 bases). The CDR3 contains 14 residues. The germline V and J ends were trimmed by 3 bases and 8 bases, with 14 bases remaining between them. Germline V gene data show CDR1 as MNHEY and CDR2 as SMNVEV (reference sequence). The chain's CDR3 is CASSLTGTRDIQYF. The CDR3 DNA reads TGTGCCAGCAGTTTGACAGGGACTCGGGACATTCAGTACTTC.

The rearrangement joins TRBV21-1 to TRBJ2-7; TRBD2, the D gene given by the table, was not confirmed from the DNA. TRBV21-1 is annotated as a pseudogene. This CDR3 spans 17 amino acids. CDR3 sequence (DNA): TGTGCCAGCAGCTTACATGGGGTAGCGGGGGGGCCGGGCGAGCAGTACTTC. Translating gives CASSLHGVAGGPGEQYF.

This clone was counted only a few times. The V gene is TRBV29-1, the J gene TRBJ1-4; D is undetermined. Trimming cost V 6 bases and J 4 bases, with 6 bases left between them. The CDR3 runs to 11 residues. Germline values: CDR1 SQVTM, CDR2 ANQGSEA. DNA for the CDR3: TGCAGCGTGGGAGATAATGAAAAACTGTTTTTT. Protein product: CSVGDNEKLFF.

This clone appeared once. The V gene is TRBV7-8, the J gene TRBJ2-1, with 10 nucleotides matching TRBD2. The CDR3 is 16 residues long. Germline CDR1 is SGHVS and CDR2 is FQNEAQ. V gave up 4 bases and J gave up 1 base; unmatched junction bases: 4. This CDR3 reads CASSWLAGVSYNEQFF. The DNA for the CDR3 is TGTGCCAGCAGCTGGCTAGCGGGGGTTTCCTACAATGAGCAGTTCTTC. Full variable domain (missing parts from reference TRBV7-8 and TRBJ2-1): GAGVSQSPRYKVAKRGQDVALRCDPISGHVSLFWYQQALGQGPEFLTYFQNEAQLDKSGLPSDRFFAERPEGSVSTLKIQRTQQEDSAVYLCASSWLAGVSYNEQFFGPGTRLTVL.

The gene calls are TRBV6-1 and TRBJ2-7, with 8 bases identical to TRBD2. Looked up from germline, CDR1 is MNHNS and CDR2 is SASEGT. V dropped 2 bases and J dropped 2; count of bases not matched to a gene: 8. CDR3 length: 16 amino acids. The DNA of the CDR3 is TGTGCCAGCAGTGAATTGGCGGGGGGACGGCCCTACGAGCAGTACTTC. Translated, it gives CASSELAGGRPYEQYF.

The chain has TRBV5-1 and TRBJ2-5; the match to TRBD2 covers 9 bases. The CDR3 sequence is 15 residues long. V was pared by 4 bases and J by 4 bases, with 8 bases of the junction left unmatched. Germline V lookup: CDR1 SGHRS, CDR2 YFSETQ. The CDR3 is CASSPWGAGGETQYF. Written as DNA, the CDR3 is TGCGCCAGCAGCCCTTGGGGAGCGGGGGGAGAGACCCAGTACTTC.

The chain carries TRBV6-1 and TRBJ2-5; TRBD2 matches at 7 bases. Germline V gene lookup returns CDR1 MNHNS and CDR2 SASEGT. J was trimmed by 1 base and V by 7 bases; bases with no gene match: 3. The CDR3 has 13 residues. CDR3 sequence reads: CASKRGFQETQYF. For the CDR3, the DNA is TGTGCCAGCAAGCGGGGCTTCCAAGAGACCCAGTACTTC.

The chain recombines TRBV27 with TRBJ2-1, with a tentative D call TRBD1 (6 bases). The V end was cut by 0 bases, the J end by 9 bases, with 12 bases between. Per the germline V gene, CDR1 is MNHEY and CDR2 is SMNVEV (reference sequence). The CDR3 consists of 14 residues. Here the CDR3 reads CASSLSIRGGEQFF. In nucleotides, the CDR3 is TGTGCCAGCAGTTTATCGATTCGAGGGGGTGAGCAGTTCTTC.

The chain joins TRBV30 to TRBJ1-1; unclear D gene. The germline V gene encodes CDR1 GTSNPN and CDR2 SVGIG (reference sequence). The CDR3 is 13 residues long. V was clipped by 5 bases and J by 0 bases, with 10 bases between them. The CDR3, as DNA: TGTGCCTGGGCCCAGGCGATGAACACTGAAGCTTTCTTT. Amino acids: CAWAQAMNTEAFF.

V gene TRBV19 combines with J gene TRBJ2-3; 16 bases agree with TRBD2. CDR3 length: 22 residues. The trim removed 3 bases at V and 3 bases at J, leaving 18 bases unmatched. Germline V gives CDR1 LNHDA, CDR2 SQIVND (reference sequence). As DNA, the CDR3 is TGTGCCAGTAGTATTTGGGCCAGGGGACTAGCGGGGGGGAGGTTGGTGACAGATACGCAGTATTTT. Its translation is CASSIWARGLAGGRLVTDTQYF.

This clone was observed a single time. The CDR3 here is CASSTGGLHSSYEQYF. The CDR3 DNA reads TGTGCCAGCAGTACTGGAGGTCTTCACAGCTCCTACGAGCAGTACTTC. This rearrangement joins TRBV5-6 to TRBJ2-7; tentative D call: TRBD2 (5 bases). The CDR3 is made up of 16 amino acids. The V and J ends lost 5 bases and 0 bases respectively, with 18 bases between them. Germline V gene data show CDR1 as SGHDT and CDR2 as YYEEEE. The full variable domain, in which reference TRBV5-6 and TRBJ2-7 provide the parts outside the CDR3, is DAGVTQSPTHLIKTRGQQVTLRCSPKSGHDTVSWYQQALGQGPQFIFQYYEEEERQRGNFPDRFSGHQFPNYSSELNVNALLLGDSALYLCASSTGGLHSSYEQYFGPGTRLTVT.

The chain uses TRBV4-1 and TRBJ2-3; possible D gene TRBD1, 6 bases. The CDR3 sequence is 14 residues long. V was cut by 1 base and J by 7 bases, with 12 bases left in between. From germline, CDR1 is MGHRA and CDR2 YSYEKL. For the CDR3, the DNA is TGCGCCAGCAGCCAAGGTGGGGGCCGAAATACGCAGTATTTT. It yields the protein CASSQGGGRNTQYF.

This sequence joins TRBV5-6 and TRBJ1-2; TRBD1 aligns across 8 bases. The J segment lost 4 bases and the V segment lost 4 bases, leaving 9 bases of the junction unmatched. CDR3 size: 15 residues. Germline V gene lookup returns CDR1 SGHDT and CDR2 YYEEEE. CDR3 nucleotide sequence: TGTGCCAGCAGCCCTAAGGACAGGGCCATCTATGGCTACACCTTC. It is translated as CASSPKDRAIYGYTF.